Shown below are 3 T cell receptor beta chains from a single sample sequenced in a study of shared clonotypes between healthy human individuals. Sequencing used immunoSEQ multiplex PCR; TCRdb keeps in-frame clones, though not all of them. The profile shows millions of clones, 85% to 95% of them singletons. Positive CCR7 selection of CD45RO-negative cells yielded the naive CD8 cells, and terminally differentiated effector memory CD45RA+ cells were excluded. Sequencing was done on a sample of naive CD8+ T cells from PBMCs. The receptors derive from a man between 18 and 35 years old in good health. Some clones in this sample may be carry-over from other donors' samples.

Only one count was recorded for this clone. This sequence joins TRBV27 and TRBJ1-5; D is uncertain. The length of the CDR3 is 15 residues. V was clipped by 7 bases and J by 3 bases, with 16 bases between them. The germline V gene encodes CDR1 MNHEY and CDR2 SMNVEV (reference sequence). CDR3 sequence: CASTISYGDNQPQHF. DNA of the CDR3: TGTGCCAGCACCATATCCTATGGGGACAATCAGCCCCAGCATTTT.

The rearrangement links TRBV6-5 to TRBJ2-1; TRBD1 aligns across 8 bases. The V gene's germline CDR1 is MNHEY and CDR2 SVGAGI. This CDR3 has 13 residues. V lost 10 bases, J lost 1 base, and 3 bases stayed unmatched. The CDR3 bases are TGTGCCACGACAGGGGCATCCTACAATGAGCAGTTCTTC. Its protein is CATTGASYNEQFF.

CDR3 in DNA: TGTGCCTGGAATACGATCTTAAGCTCACCCCTCCACTTT. It encodes CAWNTILSSPLHF. The chain employs TRBV30 and TRBJ1-6; D gene unclear. This CDR3 comprises 13 residues. V lost 4 bases and J lost 10, with 14 bases in between. Germline V CDR1 and CDR2: GTSNPN, SVGIG (reference sequence).